These T cell receptor beta chains were read from a single sample in a study of early T cells in non-severe SARS-CoV-2 infection. One entry per CDR3 protein results from TCRdb running MiXCR on the 5' RACE reads. This sample yields some 66,000 distinct CDR3 sequences, of which 13% are seen a single time; almost 8.5% belongs to the top ten. Sequencing was carried out using whole blood. Receptors were obtained from an adult who was a healthcare worker with PCR-confirmed SARS-CoV-2 infection or an uninfected control (not recorded which). Each CDR3 is given with its conserved first and last residue.

V gene	J gene	CDR3 protein
TRBV19	TRBJ1-5	CASIRSAGNQPQHF
TRBV19	TRBJ2-1	CASSNPGERNEQFF
TRBV29-1	TRBJ2-1	CSVAGYVYNEQFF
TRBV12-3/TRBV12-4	TRBJ2-7	CASRRGQTTAEQYF
TRBV29-1	TRBJ1-2	CSVDTDTYYTF
TRBV28	TRBJ2-7	CASSLTGTPYEQYF
TRBV10-2	TRBJ1-5	CASSEGQASDTQPQHF
TRBV10-3	TRBJ2-7	CAISQLGDEQYF
TRBV11-2	TRBJ2-5	CASSFPSGSETQYF
TRBV7-3	TRBJ2-3	CASSLTGPSDTQYF
TRBV7-3	TRBJ2-7	CASSSSGSSSEQYF
TRBV12-3/TRBV12-4	TRBJ1-5	CASSSAGSNQPQHF
TRBV5-1	TRBJ2-7	CASSLAEPPYEQYF
TRBV28	TRBJ1-4	CASSLGGLGEKLFF
TRBV4-3	TRBJ1-5	CASSQDLGGSQPQHF
TRBV28	TRBJ2-1	CASSQTSGRDNEQFF
TRBV20-1	TRBJ2-5	CSASTISGQETQYF
TRBV5-6	TRBJ2-3	CASTRLAGVPTGEAQYF
TRBV6-2/TRBV6-3	TRBJ2-6	CASSYSPGNVLTF
TRBV10-3	TRBJ1-1	CAITLDRAPTEAFF
TRBV20-1	TRBJ1-3	CSAKEFSGNTIYF
TRBV12-3/TRBV12-4	TRBJ2-2	CASTKDRNTGELFF
TRBV11-2	TRBJ2-2	CASSPGTGGTGELFF
TRBV20-1	TRBJ2-3	CSAAVRERADTQYF
TRBV29-1	TRBJ1-4	CSVDPGNEKLFF
TRBV29-1	TRBJ2-6	CSVHSDVNSGANVLTF
TRBV29-1	TRBJ1-1	CSVSDSLNTEAFF
TRBV9	TRBJ2-6	CASSVDPLTGRSGANVLTF
TRBV28	TRBJ2-5	CASSRRTQAGQGTYF
TRBV28	TRBJ2-5	CASSEGHSQETQYF
TRBV11-2	TRBJ2-7	CASSLESRGKARDEQYF
TRBV9	TRBJ2-3	CASSVVRSTDTQYF
TRBV3-1	TRBJ2-1	CASSQGVRAYNEQFF
TRBV28	TRBJ2-6	CASSQQGAGANVLTF
TRBV20-1	TRBJ2-1	CSARIAGGPDEQFF
TRBV28	TRBJ2-7	CASSIAAPYEQYF
TRBV2	TRBJ2-7	CASSARDRGHEQYF
TRBV6-5	TRBJ1-5	CASRGGGGNQPQHF
TRBV11-2	TRBJ2-5	CASSLDLITPGAQYF
TRBV4-1	TRBJ2-7	CASSGQRRDSYEQYF
TRBV27	TRBJ2-1	CASSLSWYYSYNEQFF
TRBV11-2	TRBJ2-7	CASSLGIPGDPYEQYF
TRBV28	TRBJ2-3	CASSLGGRSDTQYF
TRBV29-1	TRBJ2-1	CSVVEGGFGEQFF
TRBV13	TRBJ2-3	CASSSASRDTQYF
TRBV7-3	TRBJ2-5	CASSLMAGGPQETQYF
TRBV6-5	TRBJ2-3	CASNPRTSGIQDTQYF
TRBV29-1	TRBJ2-7	CSVERSSGGYEQYF
TRBV29-1	TRBJ2-7	CSVELTGSPSYEQYF
TRBV24-1	TRBJ2-1	CATSDLRGRVRNEQFF
TRBV24-1	TRBJ2-1	CATSDLRGEYNEQFF
TRBV10-2	TRBJ2-3	CASTTRQGVGTDTQYF
TRBV6-2/TRBV6-3	TRBJ2-2	CASRQGLAGVDGELFF
TRBV7-3	TRBJ2-3	CASSLGSSGLAGSDTQYF
TRBV18	TRBJ2-2	CASSPRTTGELFF
TRBV13	TRBJ2-7	CASSLTGGVDYEQYF
TRBV10-3	TRBJ1-3	CAISETISGNTIYF
TRBV20-1	TRBJ2-7	CSAEGRALSYEQYF
TRBV20-1	TRBJ2-7	CSAPSPTSGSLYEQYF
TRBV5-8	TRBJ1-1	CASSLGQGRHTEAFF